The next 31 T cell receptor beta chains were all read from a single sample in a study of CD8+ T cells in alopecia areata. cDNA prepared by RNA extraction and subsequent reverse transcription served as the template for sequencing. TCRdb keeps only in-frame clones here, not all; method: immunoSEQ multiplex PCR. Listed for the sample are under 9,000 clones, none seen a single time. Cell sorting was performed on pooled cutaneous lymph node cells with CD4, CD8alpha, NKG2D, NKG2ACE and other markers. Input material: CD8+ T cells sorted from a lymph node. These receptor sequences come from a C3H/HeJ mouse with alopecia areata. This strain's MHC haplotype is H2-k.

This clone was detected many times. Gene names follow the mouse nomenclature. The covered CDR3 bases are TGCACCTGCAGGAGACTGTTTAACCAAGAC. Its protein product is CTCRRLFNQD. The whole CDR3 protein reads CTCRRLFNQDTQYF. The J gene is TRBJ2-5, the V gene TRBV1, with D perhaps matching TRBD2 (5 bases). The read ends 4 residues before the CDR3 terminus; that terminus is restored from the germline J gene. The CDR3 runs to 14 residues. V dropped 6 bases and J dropped 0 bases, with 10 bases sitting between them. The germline gives CDR1 NSQYPW, CDR2 LRSPGD (reference sequence).

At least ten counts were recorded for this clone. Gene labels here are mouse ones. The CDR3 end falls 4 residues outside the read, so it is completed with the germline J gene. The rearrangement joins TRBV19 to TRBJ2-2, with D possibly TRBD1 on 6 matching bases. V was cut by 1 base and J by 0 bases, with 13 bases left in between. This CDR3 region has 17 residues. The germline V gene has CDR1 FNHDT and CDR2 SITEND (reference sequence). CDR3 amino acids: CASSILPTGANTGQLYF. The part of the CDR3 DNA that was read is TGTGCCAGCAGTATACTCCCGACAGGCGCAAACACCGGG.

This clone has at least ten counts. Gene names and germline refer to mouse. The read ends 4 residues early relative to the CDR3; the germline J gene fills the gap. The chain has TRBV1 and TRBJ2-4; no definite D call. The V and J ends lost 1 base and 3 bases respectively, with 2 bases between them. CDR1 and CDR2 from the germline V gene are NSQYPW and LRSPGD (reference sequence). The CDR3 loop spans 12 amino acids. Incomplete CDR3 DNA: TGCACCTGCAGTGCAGGGCAAAAC. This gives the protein CTCSAGQN. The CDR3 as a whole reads CTCSAGQNTLYF.

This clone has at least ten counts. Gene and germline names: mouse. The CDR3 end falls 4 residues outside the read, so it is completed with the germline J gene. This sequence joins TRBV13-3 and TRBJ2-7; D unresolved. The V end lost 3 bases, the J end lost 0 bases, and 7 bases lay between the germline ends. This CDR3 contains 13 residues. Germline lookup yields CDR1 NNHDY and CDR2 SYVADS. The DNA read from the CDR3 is TGTGCCAGCAGTGGACAAAGCTCCTAT. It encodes CASSGQSSY. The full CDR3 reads CASSGQSSYEQYF.

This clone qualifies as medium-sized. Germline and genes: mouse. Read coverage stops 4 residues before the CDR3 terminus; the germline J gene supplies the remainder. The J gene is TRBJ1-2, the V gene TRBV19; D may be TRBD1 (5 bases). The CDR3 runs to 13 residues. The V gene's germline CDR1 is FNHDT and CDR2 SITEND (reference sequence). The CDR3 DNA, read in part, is TGTGCCAGCAGTATAGGGGGGGAATCC. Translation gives CASSIGGES. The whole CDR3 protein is CASSIGGESDYTF.

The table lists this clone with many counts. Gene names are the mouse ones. The sequenced part of the CDR3 DNA is TGCACCTGCAGTGCAGTGACAGGGGCAAACACA. Protein: CTCSAVTGANT. The whole CDR3 reads CTCSAVTGANTEVFF. This sequence joins TRBV1 and TRBJ1-1; 8 positions match TRBD1. The read gets to within 4 residues of the CDR3 end, and the germline J gene fills in the rest. CDR1 and CDR2 (germline): NSQYPW, LRSPGD (reference sequence). V was clipped by 1 base and J by 0 bases; unmatched bases: 1. The CDR3 sequence is 15 residues long.

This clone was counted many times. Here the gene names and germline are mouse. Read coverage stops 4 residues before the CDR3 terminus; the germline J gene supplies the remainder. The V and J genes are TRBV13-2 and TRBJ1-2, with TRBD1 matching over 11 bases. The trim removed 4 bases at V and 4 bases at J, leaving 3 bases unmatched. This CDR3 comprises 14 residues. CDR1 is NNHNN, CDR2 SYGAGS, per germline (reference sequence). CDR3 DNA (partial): TGTGCCAGCGGTCCGGGACAGGGGGGCTCC. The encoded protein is CASGPGQGGS. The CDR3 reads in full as CASGPGQGGSDYTF.

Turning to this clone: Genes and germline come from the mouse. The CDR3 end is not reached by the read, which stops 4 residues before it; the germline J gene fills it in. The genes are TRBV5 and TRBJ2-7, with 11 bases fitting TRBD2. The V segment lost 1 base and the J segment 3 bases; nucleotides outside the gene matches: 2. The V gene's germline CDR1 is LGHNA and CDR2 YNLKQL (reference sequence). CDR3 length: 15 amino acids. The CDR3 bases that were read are TGTGCCAGCAGCCAAGGGGACTGGGGGTTCTAT. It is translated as CASSQGDWGFY. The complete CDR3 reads CASSQGDWGFYEQYF.

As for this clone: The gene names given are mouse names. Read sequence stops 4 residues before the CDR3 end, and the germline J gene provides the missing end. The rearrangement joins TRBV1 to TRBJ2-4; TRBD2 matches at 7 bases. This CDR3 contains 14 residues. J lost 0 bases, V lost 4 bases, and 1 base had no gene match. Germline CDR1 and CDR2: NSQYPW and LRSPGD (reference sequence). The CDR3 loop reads CTCSDGGSQNTLYF. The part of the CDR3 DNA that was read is TGCACCTGCAGTGATGGGGGGAGTCAAAAC. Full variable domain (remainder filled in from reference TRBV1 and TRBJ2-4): VTLLEQNPRWRLVPRGQAVNLRCILKNSQYPWMSWYQQDLQKQLQWLFTLRSPGDKEVKSLPGADYLATRVTDTELRLQVANMSQGRTLYCTCSDGGSQNTLYFGAGTRLSVL.

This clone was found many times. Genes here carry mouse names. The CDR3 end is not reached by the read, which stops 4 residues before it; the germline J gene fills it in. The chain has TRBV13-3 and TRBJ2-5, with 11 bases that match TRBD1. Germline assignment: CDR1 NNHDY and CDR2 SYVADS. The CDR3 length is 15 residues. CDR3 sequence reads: CASSPGQGARDTQYF. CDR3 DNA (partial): TGTGCCAGCAGCCCAGGACAGGGGGCTCGGGAC.

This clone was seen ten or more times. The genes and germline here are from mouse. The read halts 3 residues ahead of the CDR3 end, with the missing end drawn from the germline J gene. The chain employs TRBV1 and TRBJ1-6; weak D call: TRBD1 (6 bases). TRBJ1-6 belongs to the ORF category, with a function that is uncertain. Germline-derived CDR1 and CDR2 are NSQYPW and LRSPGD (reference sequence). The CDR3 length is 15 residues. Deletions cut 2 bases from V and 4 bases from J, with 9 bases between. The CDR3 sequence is CTCSALDRYNSPLYF. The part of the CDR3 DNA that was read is TGCACCTGCAGTGCACTCGACAGGTATAATTCGCCC.

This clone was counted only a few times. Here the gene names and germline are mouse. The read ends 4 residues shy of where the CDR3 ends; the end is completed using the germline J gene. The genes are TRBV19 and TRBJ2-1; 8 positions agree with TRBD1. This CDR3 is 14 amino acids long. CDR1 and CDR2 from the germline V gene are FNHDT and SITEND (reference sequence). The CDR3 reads CASSPGQGGAEQFF. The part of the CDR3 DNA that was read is TGTGCCAGCAGCCCCGGACAGGGAGGGGCT.

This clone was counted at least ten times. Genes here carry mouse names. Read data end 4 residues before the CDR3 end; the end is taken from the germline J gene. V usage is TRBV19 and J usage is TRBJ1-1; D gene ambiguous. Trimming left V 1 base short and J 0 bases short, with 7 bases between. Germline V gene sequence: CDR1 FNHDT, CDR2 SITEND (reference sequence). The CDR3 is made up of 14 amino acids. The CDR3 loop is CASSISSANTEVFF. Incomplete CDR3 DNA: TGTGCCAGCAGTATATCCAGTGCAAACACA. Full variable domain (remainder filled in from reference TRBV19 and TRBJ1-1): GGIITQTPKFLIGQEGQKLTLKCQQNFNHDTMYWYRQDSGKGLRLIYYSITENDLQKGDLSEGYDASREKKSSFSLTVTSAQKNEMAVFLCASSISSANTEVFFGKGTRLTVV.

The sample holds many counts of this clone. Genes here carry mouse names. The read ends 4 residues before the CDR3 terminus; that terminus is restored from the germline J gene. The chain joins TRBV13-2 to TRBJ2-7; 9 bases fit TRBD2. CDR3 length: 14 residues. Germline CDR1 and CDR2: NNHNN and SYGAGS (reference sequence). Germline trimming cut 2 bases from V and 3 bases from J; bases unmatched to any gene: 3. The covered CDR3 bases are TGTGCCAGCGGTGAGGGCTGGGGGGGCTAT. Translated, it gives CASGEGWGGY. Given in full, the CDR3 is CASGEGWGGYEQYF.

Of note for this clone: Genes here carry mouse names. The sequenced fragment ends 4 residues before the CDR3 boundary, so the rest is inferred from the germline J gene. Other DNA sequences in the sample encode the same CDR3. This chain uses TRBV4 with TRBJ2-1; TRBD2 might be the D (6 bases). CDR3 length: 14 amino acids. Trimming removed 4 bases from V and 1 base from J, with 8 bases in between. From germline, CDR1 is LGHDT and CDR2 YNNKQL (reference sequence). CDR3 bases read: TGTGCCAGCAGCTTACTGGGAAACTATGCT. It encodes CASSLLGNYA. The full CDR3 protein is CASSLLGNYAEQFF.

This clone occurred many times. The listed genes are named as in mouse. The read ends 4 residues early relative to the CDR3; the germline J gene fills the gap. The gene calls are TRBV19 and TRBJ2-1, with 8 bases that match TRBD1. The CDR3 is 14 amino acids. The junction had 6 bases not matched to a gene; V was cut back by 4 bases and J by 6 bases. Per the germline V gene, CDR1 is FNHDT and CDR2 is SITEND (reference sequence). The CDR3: CASSPQGARAEQFF. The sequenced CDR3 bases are TGTGCCAGCAGTCCGCAGGGGGCGCGTGCT. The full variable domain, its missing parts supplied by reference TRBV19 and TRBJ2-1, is GGIITQTPKFLIGQEGQKLTLKCQQNFNHDTMYWYRQDSGKGLRLIYYSITENDLQKGDLSEGYDASREKKSSFSLTVTSAQKNEMAVFLCASSPQGARAEQFFGPGTRLTVL.

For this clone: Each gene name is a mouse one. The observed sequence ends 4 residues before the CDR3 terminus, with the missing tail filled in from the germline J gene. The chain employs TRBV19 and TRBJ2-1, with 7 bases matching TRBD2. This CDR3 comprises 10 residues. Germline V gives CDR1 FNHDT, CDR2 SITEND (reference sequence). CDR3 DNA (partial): TGTGCGGGGGGGGATGCT. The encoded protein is CAGGDA. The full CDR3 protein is CAGGDAEQFF. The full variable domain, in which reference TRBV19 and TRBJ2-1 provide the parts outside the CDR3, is GGIITQTPKFLIGQEGQKLTLKCQQNFNHDTMYWYRQDSGKGLRLIYYSITENDLQKGDLSEGYDASREKKSSFSLTVTSAQKNEMAVFLCAGGDAEQFFGPGTRLTVL.

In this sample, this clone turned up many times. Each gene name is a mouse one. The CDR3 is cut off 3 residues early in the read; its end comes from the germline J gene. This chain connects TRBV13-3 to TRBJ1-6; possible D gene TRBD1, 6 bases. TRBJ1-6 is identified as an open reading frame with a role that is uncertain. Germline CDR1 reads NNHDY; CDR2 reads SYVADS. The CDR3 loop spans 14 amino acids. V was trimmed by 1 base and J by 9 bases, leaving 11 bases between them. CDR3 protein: CASSDYRDGSPLYF. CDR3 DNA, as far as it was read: TGTGCCAGCAGTGATTACAGGGATGGTTCGCCC.

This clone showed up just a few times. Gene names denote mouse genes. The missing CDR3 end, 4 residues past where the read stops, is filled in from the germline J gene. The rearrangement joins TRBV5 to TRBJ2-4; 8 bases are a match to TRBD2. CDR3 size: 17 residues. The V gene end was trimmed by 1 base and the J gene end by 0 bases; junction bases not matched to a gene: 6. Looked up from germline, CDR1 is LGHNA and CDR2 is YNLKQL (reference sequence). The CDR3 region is CASSQAWGGASQNTLYF. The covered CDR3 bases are TGTGCCAGCAGCCAAGCTTGGGGGGGGGCTAGTCAAAAC.

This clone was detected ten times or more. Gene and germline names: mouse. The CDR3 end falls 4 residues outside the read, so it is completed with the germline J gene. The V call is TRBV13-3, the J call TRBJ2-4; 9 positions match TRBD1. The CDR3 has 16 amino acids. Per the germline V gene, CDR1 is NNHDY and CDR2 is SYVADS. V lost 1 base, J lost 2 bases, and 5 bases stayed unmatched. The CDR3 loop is CASSDSQGATQNTLYF. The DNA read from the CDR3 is TGTGCCAGCAGTGATTCACAGGGGGCCACTCAAAAC.

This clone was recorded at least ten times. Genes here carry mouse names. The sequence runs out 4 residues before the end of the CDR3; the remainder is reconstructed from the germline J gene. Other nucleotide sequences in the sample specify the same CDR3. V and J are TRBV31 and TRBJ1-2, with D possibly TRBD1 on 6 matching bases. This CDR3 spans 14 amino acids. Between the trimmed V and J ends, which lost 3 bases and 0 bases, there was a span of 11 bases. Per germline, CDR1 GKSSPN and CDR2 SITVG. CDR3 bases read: TGTGCCTGGAGCCCCGGGACAACAAACTCC. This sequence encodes CAWSPGTTNS. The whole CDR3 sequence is CAWSPGTTNSDYTF.

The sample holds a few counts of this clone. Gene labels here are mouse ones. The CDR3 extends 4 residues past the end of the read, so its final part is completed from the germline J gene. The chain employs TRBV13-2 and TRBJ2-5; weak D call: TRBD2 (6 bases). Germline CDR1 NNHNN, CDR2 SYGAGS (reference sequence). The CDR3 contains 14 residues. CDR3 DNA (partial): TGTGCCAGCGGTGAAAGATTGGGGGAAGAC. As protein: CASGERLGED. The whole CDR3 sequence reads CASGERLGEDTQYF.

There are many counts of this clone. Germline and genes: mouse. The DNA read from the CDR3 is TGTGCAAGCAGCTTAGAACAAAGTCAAAAC. It encodes CASSLEQSQN. The full CDR3 sequence reads CASSLEQSQNTLYF. The V call is TRBV16, the J call TRBJ2-4; D gene uncertain. The read ends 4 residues shy of where the CDR3 ends; the end is completed using the germline J gene. Trimming removed 0 bases at V and 0 bases at J, with 4 bases between. Germline V CDR1 and CDR2: SGHSA, FRNQAP. The CDR3 runs 14 residues. Drawing the rest from reference TRBV16 and TRBJ2-4, the complete variable domain is NAGVIQTPRHKVTGKGQEATLWCEPISGHSAVFWYRQTIVQGLEFLTYFRNQAPIDDSGMPKERFSAQMPNQSHSTLKIQSTQPQDSAVYLCASSLEQSQNTLYFGAGTRLSVL.

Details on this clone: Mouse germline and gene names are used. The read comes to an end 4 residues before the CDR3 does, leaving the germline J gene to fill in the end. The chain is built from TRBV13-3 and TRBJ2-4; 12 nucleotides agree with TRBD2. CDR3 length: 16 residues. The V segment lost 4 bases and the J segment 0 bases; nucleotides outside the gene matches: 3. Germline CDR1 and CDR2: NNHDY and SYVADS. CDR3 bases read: TGTGCCAGCAGTATGACTGGGGGGGCGAGTCAAAAC. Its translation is CASSMTGGASQN. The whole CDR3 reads CASSMTGGASQNTLYF.

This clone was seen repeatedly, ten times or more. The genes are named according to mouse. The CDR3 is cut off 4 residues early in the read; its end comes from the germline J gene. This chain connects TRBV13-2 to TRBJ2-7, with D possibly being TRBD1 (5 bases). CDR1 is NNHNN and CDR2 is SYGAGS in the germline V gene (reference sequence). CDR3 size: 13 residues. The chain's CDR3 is CASGDRRQYEQYF. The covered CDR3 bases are TGTGCCAGCGGTGATAGGCGACAGTAT.

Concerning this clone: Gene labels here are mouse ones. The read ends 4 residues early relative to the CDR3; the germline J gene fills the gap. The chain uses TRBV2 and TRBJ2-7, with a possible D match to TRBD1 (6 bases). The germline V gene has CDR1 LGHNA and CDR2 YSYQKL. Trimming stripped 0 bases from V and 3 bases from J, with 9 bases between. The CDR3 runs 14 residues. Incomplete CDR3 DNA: TGTGCCAGCAGCCAAGATGGAGGGGGCTAT. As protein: CASSQDGGGY. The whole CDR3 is CASSQDGGGYEQYF.

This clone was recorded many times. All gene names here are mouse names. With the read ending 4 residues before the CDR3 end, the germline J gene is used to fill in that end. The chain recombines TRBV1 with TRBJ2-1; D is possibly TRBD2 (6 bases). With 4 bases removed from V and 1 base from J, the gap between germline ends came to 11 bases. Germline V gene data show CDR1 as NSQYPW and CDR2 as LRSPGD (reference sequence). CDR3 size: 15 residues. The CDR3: CTCSGPLGNYAEQFF. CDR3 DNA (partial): TGCACCTGCAGTGGTCCCCTGGGGAACTATGCT.

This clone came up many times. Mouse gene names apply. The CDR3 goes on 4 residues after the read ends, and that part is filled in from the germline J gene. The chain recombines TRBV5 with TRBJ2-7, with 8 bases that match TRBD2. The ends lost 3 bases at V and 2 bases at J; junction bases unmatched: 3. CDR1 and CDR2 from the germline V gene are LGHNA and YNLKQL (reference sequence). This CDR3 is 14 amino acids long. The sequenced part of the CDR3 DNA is TGTGCCAGCAGCCAGGGCTGGGGGGCCTAT. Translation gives CASSQGWGAY. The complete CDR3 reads CASSQGWGAYEQYF.

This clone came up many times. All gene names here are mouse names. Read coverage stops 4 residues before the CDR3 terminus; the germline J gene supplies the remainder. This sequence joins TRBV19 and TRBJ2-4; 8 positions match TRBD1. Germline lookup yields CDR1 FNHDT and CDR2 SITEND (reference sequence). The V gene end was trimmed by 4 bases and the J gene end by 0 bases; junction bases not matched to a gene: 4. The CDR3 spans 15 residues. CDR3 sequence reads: CASSYTGGSQNTLYF. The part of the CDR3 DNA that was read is TGTGCCAGCAGTTACACAGGGGGGAGTCAAAAC. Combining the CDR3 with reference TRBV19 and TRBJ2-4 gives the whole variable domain GGIITQTPKFLIGQEGQKLTLKCQQNFNHDTMYWYRQDSGKGLRLIYYSITENDLQKGDLSEGYDASREKKSSFSLTVTSAQKNEMAVFLCASSYTGGSQNTLYFGAGTRLSVL.

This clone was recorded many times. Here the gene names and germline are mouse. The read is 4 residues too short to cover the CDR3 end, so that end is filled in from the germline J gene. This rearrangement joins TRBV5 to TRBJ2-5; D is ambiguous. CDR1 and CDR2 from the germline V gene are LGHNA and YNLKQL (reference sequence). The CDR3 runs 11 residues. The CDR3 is CASSQEDTQYF. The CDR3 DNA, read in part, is TGTGCCAGCAGCCAAGAAGAC.

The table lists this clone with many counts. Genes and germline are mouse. The DNA read from the CDR3 is TGTGCCTGGAGTCTGGGGGGGCGTGCT. It codes for CAWSLGGRA. The entire CDR3 protein is CAWSLGGRAEQFF. The chain couples TRBV31 to TRBJ2-1; 8 bases match TRBD2. The CDR3 extends 4 residues past the end of the read, so its final part is completed from the germline J gene. Unmatched junction bases numbered 1, after V lost 0 bases and J lost 6 bases. The germline V gene has CDR1 GKSSPN and CDR2 SITVG. This CDR3 has 13 residues.